This T cell receptor beta chain was found in a study of blood T cell repertoires in COVID-19. Study summary: The United States, Italy and Spain provided the acute and convalescent COVID-19 samples.

Sequencing was performed with immunoSEQ multiplex PCR; in TCRdb, only in-frame clones are kept and a portion is missing. The repertoire holds approximately 170,000 clones, with around four fifths as singletons. The CDR3 has 16 residues. Germline CDR1 SGHTA, CDR2 FQGNSA. V lost 5 bases and J 2 bases, leaving 19 bases between the germline ends. Material: peripheral blood. The origin of this receptor is a woman aged 80 or over with COVID-19, enrolled during active disease. This sequence joins TRBV7-2 and TRBJ2-7; D unresolved. CDR3 nucleotide sequence: TGTGCCAGCAGCCTATATCCCGGGTCACCCGCCTACGAGCAGTACTTC. Translated, it gives CASSLYPGSPAYEQYF.